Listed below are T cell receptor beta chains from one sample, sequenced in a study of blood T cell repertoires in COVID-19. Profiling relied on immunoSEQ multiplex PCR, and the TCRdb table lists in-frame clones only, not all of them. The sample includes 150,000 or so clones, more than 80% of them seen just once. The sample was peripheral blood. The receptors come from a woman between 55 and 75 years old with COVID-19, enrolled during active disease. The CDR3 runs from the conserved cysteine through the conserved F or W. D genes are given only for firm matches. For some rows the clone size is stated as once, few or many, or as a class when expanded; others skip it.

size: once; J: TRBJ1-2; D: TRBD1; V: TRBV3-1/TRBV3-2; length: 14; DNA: TGTGCCAGCAGCCGGGACAGGGAATCCTATGGCTACACCTTC; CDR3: CASSRDRESYGYTF
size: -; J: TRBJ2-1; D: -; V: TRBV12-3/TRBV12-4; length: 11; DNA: TGTGCCAGCACCATTTACAATGAGCAGTTCTTC; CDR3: CASTIYNEQFF
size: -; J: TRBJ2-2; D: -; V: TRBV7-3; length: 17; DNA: TGTGCCAGCAGCTCTAAACTCCCTAAACCGAACACCGGGGAGCTGTTTTTT; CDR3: CASSSKLPKPNTGELFF
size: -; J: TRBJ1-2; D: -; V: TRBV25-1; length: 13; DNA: TGTGCCAGCAGTGTAGCGGGGTCTGGTGGCTACACCTTC; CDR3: CASSVAGSGGYTF
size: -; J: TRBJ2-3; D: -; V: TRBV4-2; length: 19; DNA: TGTGCCAGCAGCCAAGGTCCGGCCGGGGAGAATCGAGGTCCAGATACGCAGTATTTT; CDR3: CASSQGPAGENRGPDTQYF
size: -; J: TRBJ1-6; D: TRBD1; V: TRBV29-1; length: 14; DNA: TGCAGCGTTGACGTTCAGGGGGTCAATTCACCCCTCCACTTT; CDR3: CSVDVQGVNSPLHF
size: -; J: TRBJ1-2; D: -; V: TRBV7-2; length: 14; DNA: TGTGCCAGCAGCTTGACGGGTTTTAACTATGGCTACACCTTC; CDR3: CASSLTGFNYGYTF
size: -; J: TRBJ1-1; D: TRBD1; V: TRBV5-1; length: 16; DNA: TGCGCCAGCAGCTTGGTACAGGGGGCAGCAGACACTGAAGCTTTCTTT; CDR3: CASSLVQGAADTEAFF
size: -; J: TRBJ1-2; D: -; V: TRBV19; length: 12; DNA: TGTGCCAGTTCTCAGGGCGGCTATGGCTACACCTTC; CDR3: CASSQGGYGYTF
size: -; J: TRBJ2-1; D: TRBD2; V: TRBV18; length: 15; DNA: TGTGCCAGCTCACGGACTAGCGGGTCCGGCCATGAGCAGTTCTTC; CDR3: CASSRTSGSGHEQFF
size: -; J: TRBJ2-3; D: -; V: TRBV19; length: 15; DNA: TGTGCCAGTAGCCCCTCTTCCAGGGCGGAAGATACGCAGTATTTT; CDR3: CASSPSSRAEDTQYF
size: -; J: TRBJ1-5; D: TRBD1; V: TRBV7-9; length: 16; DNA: TGTGCCAGCAGCCAAGGGAATACAGGGGGCAATCAGCCCCAGCATTTT; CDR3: CASSQGNTGGNQPQHF
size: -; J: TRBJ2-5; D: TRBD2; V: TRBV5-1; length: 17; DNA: TGCGCCAGCAGCTTGGGCCAACTAGCGGGGGGCCAAGAGACCCAGTACTTC; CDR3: CASSLGQLAGGQETQYF
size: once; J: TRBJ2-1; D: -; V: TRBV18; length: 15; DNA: TGTGCCAGCTCACCTATAGTAGGGGGGGCCAATGAGCAGTTCTTC; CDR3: CASSPIVGGANEQFF
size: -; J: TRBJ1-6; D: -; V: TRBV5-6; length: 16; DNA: TGTGCCAGCAGCGCCGGGTCTTATTTCTATAATTCACCCCTCCACTTT; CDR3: CASSAGSYFYNSPLHF
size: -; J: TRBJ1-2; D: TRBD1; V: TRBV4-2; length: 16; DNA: TGTGCCAGCAGCCCTACGACAGGGGGGCTTTTCGCCGGCTACACCTTC; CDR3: CASSPTTGGLFAGYTF
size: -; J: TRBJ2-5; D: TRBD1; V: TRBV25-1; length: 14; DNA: TGTGCCAGCAGTGAAGGATCAGGGGGAGAGACCCAGTACTTC; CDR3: CASSEGSGGETQYF
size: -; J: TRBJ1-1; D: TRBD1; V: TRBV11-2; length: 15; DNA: TGTGCCAGCAGCTTAGCGCGACAGGGTGACACTGAAGCTTTCTTT; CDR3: CASSLARQGDTEAFF
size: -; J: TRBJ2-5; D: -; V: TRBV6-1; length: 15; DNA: TGTGCCAGCAGTGAACGTACAGGGGCGGGGGAGACCCAGTACTTC; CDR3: CASSERTGAGETQYF
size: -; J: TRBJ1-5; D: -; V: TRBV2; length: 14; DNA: TGTGCCAGCAGTCAGTGGGGCCCCAATCAGCCCCAGCATTTT; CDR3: CASSQWGPNQPQHF
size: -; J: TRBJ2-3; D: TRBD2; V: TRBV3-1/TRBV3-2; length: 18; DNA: TGTGCCAGCAGCCAAGAAGAGGGACTAGCGGGGGACACAGATACGCAGTATTTT; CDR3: CASSQEEGLAGDTDTQYF
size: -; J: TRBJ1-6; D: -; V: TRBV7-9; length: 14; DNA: TGTGCCAGCAGCTCCACAGGGTTGGGTTCACCCCTCCACTTT; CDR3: CASSSTGLGSPLHF
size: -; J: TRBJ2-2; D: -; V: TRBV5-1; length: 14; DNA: TGCGCCAGCAGCTTGGCCCCTAACACCGGGGAGCTGTTTTTT; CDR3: CASSLAPNTGELFF
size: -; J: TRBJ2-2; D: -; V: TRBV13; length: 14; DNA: TGTGCCAGCAGCTTAGTCGGGGGCACCGGGGAGCTGTTTTTT; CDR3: CASSLVGGTGELFF
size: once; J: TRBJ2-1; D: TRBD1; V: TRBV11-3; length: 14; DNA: TGTGCCAGCAGCAAGGGGGCTGCTGGAAGACGCCAGTTCTTC; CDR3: CASSKGAAGRRQFF
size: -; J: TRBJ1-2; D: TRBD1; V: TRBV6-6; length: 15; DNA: TGTGCCAGCAGTTATACAGGGGGTCTGGAGAATGGCTACACCTTC; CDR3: CASSYTGGLENGYTF
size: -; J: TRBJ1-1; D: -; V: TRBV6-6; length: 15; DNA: TGTGCCAGCAGTTTTGCAGGGGAGGGATACACTGAAGCTTTCTTT; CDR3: CASSFAGEGYTEAFF
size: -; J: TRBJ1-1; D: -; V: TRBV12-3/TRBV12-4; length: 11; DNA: TGTGCCAGCGGCAGGACAGCCGAAGCTTTCTTT; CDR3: CASGRTAEAFF
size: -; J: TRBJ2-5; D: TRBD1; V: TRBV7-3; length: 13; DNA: TGTGCCAGCAGCCAAGGACAGGGGAAGACCCAGTACTTC; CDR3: CASSQGQGKTQYF
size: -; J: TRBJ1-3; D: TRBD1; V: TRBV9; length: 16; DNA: TGTGCCAGCAGCGTTGGGACAGGCAACTCTGGAAACACCATATATTTT; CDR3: CASSVGTGNSGNTIYF
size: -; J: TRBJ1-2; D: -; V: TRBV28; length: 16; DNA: TGTGCCAGCAGCCCCCCCCTTATGGCCCTGGACTATGGCTACACCTTC; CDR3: CASSPPLMALDYGYTF
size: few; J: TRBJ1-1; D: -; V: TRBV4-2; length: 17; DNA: TGTGCCAGCAGCCAGGGTTGGGGGGACGGTTCGGACACTGAAGCTTTCTTT; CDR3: CASSQGWGDGSDTEAFF
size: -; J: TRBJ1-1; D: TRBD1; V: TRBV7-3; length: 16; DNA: TGTGCCAGCAGCACCTCGACAGGGCGTAGAAACACTGAAGCTTTCTTT; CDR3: CASSTSTGRRNTEAFF
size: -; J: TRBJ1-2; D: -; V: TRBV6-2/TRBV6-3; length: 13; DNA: TGTGCCAGCAGTTACTCGACCGGCGGGGGCTACACCTTC; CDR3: CASSYSTGGGYTF
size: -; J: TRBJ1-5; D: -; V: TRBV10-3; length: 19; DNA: TGTGCCATCAGTGAGTCCCCGTGGCGCGGGAAGGATGGCAATCAGCCCCAGCATTTT; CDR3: CAISESPWRGKDGNQPQHF
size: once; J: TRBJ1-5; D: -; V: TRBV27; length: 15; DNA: TGTGCCAGCAGTTCCCAGGGTCGGGGCAATCAGCCCCAGCATTTT; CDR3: CASSSQGRGNQPQHF
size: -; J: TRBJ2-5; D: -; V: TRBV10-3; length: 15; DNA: TGTGCCATCAGTGAGGGACTAACTCCTCAAGAGACCCAGTACTTC; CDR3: CAISEGLTPQETQYF
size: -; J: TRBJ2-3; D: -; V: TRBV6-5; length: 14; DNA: TGTGCCAGCAGTTACCCTCCCGGGGGAGATACGCAGTATTTT; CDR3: CASSYPPGGDTQYF
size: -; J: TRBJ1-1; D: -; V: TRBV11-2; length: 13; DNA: TGTGCCAGCAGCTTGCTGGGGAGCACTGAAGCTTTCTTT; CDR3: CASSLLGSTEAFF
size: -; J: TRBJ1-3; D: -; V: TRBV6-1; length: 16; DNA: TGTGCCAGCAGTGTAGGGGACTCACGCTCTGGAAACACCATATATTTT; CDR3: CASSVGDSRSGNTIYF
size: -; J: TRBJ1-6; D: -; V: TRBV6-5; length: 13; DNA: TGTGCCAGCAGGAGGTCACAAAATTCACCCCTCCACTTT; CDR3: CASRRSQNSPLHF
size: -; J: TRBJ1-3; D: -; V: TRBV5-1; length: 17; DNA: TGCGCCAGCAGCTTGGAAGCAGTGACTAGCTCTGGAAACACCATATATTTT; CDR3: CASSLEAVTSSGNTIYF
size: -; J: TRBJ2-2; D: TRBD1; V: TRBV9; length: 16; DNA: TGTGCCAGCAGCGACCCTGGACAGGGTATCGGCGGGGAGCTGTTTTTT; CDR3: CASSDPGQGIGGELFF
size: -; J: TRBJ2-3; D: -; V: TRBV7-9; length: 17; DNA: TGTGCCAGCAGCCTAGGGCTAACGGACAGCCTCACAGATACGCAGTATTTT; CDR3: CASSLGLTDSLTDTQYF
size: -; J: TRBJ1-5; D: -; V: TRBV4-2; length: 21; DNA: TGTGCCAGCAGCCGCCCTAAGGACAGTCCGATGTATTTCTCTAGCAATCAGCCCCAGCATTTT; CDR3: CASSRPKDSPMYFSSNQPQHF
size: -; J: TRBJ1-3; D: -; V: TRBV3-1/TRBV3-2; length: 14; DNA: TGTGCCAGCAGCCTCGCCTGGAGTGGAAACACCATATATTTT; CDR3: CASSLAWSGNTIYF
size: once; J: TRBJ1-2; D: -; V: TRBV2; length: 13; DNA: TGTGCCAGCAGTGCACAGGGTACCTATGGCTACACCTTC; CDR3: CASSAQGTYGYTF
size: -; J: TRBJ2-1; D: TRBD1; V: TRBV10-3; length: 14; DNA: TGTGCCATCAGAGGGACAGGGTCTGACAATGAGCAGTTCTTC; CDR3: CAIRGTGSDNEQFF